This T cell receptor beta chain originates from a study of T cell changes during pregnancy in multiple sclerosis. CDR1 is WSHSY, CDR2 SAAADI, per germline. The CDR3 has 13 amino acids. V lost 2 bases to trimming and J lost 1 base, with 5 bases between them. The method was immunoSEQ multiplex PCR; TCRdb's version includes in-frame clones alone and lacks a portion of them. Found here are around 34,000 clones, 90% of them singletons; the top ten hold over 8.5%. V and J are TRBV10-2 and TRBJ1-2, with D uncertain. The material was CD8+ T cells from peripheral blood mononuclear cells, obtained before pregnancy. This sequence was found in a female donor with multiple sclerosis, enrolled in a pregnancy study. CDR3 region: CASSEELNYGYTF. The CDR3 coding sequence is TGCGCCAGCAGTGAGGAGCTTAACTATGGCTACACCTTC.